A single sample gave rise to the 27 T cell receptor beta chains below, sequenced in a study of graft-versus-host responses after intestinal transplantation. These TCRs are of unknown antigen specificity. The data were produced by immunoSEQ multiplex PCR, yet TCRdb's version contains in-frame clones alone and is incomplete. Of 98,000 or so clones in the sample, over 75% were seen once. This sample comprised unstimulated CD4+ T cells sorted from spleen or lymph node cells, obtained before intestinal transplant. These receptors were obtained from a human donor who received an intestinal transplant.

The chain is built from TRBV2 and TRBJ2-1; 8 bases agree with TRBD2. The CDR3 sequence is 14 residues long. Germline V gene lookup returns CDR1 SNHLY and CDR2 FYNNEI. Trimming cost V 4 bases and J 8 bases; bases outside gene matches: 7. CDR3 in amino acids: CASSGGLAGDEQFF. Written as DNA, the CDR3 is TGTGCCAGCAGTGGCGGACTAGCCGGAGATGAGCAGTTCTTC.

The J gene is TRBJ1-1, the V gene TRBV5-6; 7 bases agree with TRBD1. Germline trimming cut 1 base from V and 11 bases from J; bases unmatched to any gene: 8. In germline, CDR1 is SGHDT, CDR2 YYEEEE. The CDR3 spans 13 residues. The CDR3 here is CASSLMIGGDAFF. As DNA, the CDR3 is TGTGCCAGCAGCTTGATGATAGGGGGCGACGCTTTCTTT.

This chain links TRBV5-4 with TRBJ2-1; TRBD2 matches 9 bases. Unmatched junction bases numbered 10, after V lost 4 bases and J lost 2 bases. CDR1 is SGHNT, CDR2 YYREEE, per germline (reference sequence). CDR3 length equals 17 residues. CDR3 protein: CASSQGLAIYAYNEQFF. DNA for the CDR3: TGTGCCAGCAGCCAAGGACTAGCGATATATGCCTACAATGAGCAGTTCTTC.

The chain uses TRBV6-1 and TRBJ1-5; the D is unclear. The germline V and J ends were trimmed by 2 bases and 4 bases, with 9 bases remaining between them. Looked up from germline, CDR1 is MNHNS and CDR2 is SASEGT. The CDR3 totals 14 residues. CDR3 sequence (DNA): TGTGCCAGCAGTGAACTGGGGAGGAATCAGCCCCAGCATTTT. Protein sequence: CASSELGRNQPQHF.

The rearrangement links TRBV4-1 to TRBJ2-7; 8 bases align to TRBD2. The CDR3 has 17 amino acids. CDR1 is MGHRA and CDR2 is YSYEKL in the germline V gene. V lost 2 bases to trimming and J lost 6 bases; unmatched junction nucleotides: 15. CDR3 bases: TGCGCCAGCAGCCAAAGGACGGTAGCGGGACTGTCTTCCGAGCAGTACTTC. Amino acid sequence: CASSQRTVAGLSSEQYF.

The chain links TRBV27 to TRBJ2-3; the match to TRBD2 covers 7 bases. V lost 4 bases to trimming and J lost 4 bases; unmatched junction nucleotides: 14. The CDR3 is 17 residues long. Germline values: CDR1 MNHEY, CDR2 SMNVEV (reference sequence). This chain's CDR3 is CASSWGSTAGRSDTQYF. CDR3 DNA sequence: TGTGCCAGCAGTTGGGGGTCGACAGCGGGGAGGTCAGATACGCAGTATTTT.

This clone is a singleton in its sample. The gene calls are TRBV25-1 and TRBJ2-3; 8 bases agree with TRBD2. V shed 0 bases, J shed 2 bases, and the junction held 10 bases outside the gene matches. CDR1 and CDR2 (germline): MGHDK, SYGVNS. This CDR3 is built from 18 residues. CDR3 loop: CASSEYTGGSRHTDTQYF. In nucleotides, the CDR3 is TGTGCCAGCAGTGAATATACGGGAGGGTCTCGGCACACAGATACGCAGTATTTT.

This sequence joins TRBV4-3 and TRBJ2-7; D might be TRBD2 (5 bases). The CDR3 is 14 amino acids. V lost 4 bases and J 0 bases, leaving 10 bases between the germline ends. CDR1 LGHNA and CDR2 YSLEER come from the germline V gene. The CDR3 loop is CASSLEGSSYEQYF. For the CDR3, the DNA is TGCGCCAGCAGCCTAGAGGGAAGCTCCTACGAGCAGTACTTC.

The rearrangement links TRBV21-1 to TRBJ2-1; the D call TRBD2 from the table was never checked on the DNA. TRBV21-1 is labeled a pseudogene. The CDR3 contains 17 residues. In DNA, the CDR3 is TGTGCCAGCAGAAGTTGCCTAGCTACACCATCCGACAATGAGCAGTTCTTC. Translating it yields CASRSCLATPSDNEQFF.

The rearrangement links TRBV5-4 to TRBJ2-2; D is uncertain. Germline CDR1 and CDR2: SGHNT and YYREEE (reference sequence). The CDR3 consists of 13 residues. V lost 3 bases, J lost 4 bases, and 7 bases lay in between. The CDR3 DNA follows: TGTGCCAGCAGCTCGTCTCCCACCGGGGAGCTGTTTTTT. It codes for CASSSSPTGELFF.

The chain joins TRBV2 to TRBJ2-1, with unresolved D. Trimming removed 4 bases from V and 5 bases from J, with 12 bases in between. This CDR3 contains 14 residues. Germline V lookup: CDR1 SNHLY, CDR2 FYNNEI. The CDR3 sequence is CASSVLASDNEQFF. CDR3 sequence (DNA): TGTGCCAGCAGTGTATTAGCAAGTGACAATGAGCAGTTCTTC.

The chain carries TRBV7-9 and TRBJ1-1; 8 nucleotides match TRBD1. V gave up 4 bases and J gave up 6 bases; unmatched junction bases: 16. CDR1 is SEHNR, CDR2 FQNEAQ, per germline (reference sequence). This CDR3 is 17 amino acids long. CDR3 bases: TGTGCCAGCAGCTCCTTTCTGGACAGGGACCTTAGCGCTGAAGCTTTCTTT. Its translation is CASSSFLDRDLSAEAFF.

The V and J genes are TRBV7-2 and TRBJ2-3, with 8 bases lining up with TRBD2. The CDR3 totals 18 residues. The V segment lost 5 bases and the J segment 2 bases; nucleotides outside the gene matches: 15. CDR1 and CDR2 (germline): SGHTA, FQGNSA. The CDR3 sequence is CASSIVSQASGFTDTQYF. CDR3 nucleotides: TGTGCCAGCAGCATAGTCAGTCAGGCTAGCGGGTTCACAGATACGCAGTATTTT.

The CDR3: CASSPSGGTEQFF. CDR3 DNA: TGTGCCAGTAGTCCTAGCGGGGGTACTGAGCAGTTCTTC. The gene calls are TRBV19 and TRBJ2-1, with 10 bases lining up with TRBD2. J lost 9 bases, V lost 5 bases, and 4 bases had no gene match. The CDR3 covers 13 residues. Germline values: CDR1 LNHDA, CDR2 SQIVND (reference sequence).

The chain is built from TRBV7-6 and TRBJ2-7; unclear D gene. CDR3 length: 15 residues. V was trimmed by 2 bases and J by 0 bases, leaving 11 bases between them. The V gene's germline CDR1 is SGHVS and CDR2 FNYEAQ. In DNA form, the CDR3 reads TGTGCCAGCAGCTTAAGGGCAGGTACCTCCTACGAGCAGTACTTC. Translating gives CASSLRAGTSYEQYF.

V is TRBV11-1 and J is TRBJ2-1; tentative D call: TRBD1 (5 bases). The CDR3 contains 15 residues. Germline V lookup: CDR1 SGHAT, CDR2 FQDESV (reference sequence). V lost 5 bases and J 0 bases, leaving 11 bases between the germline ends. CDR3 loop: CASSRQLSSYNEQFF. The CDR3 DNA reads TGTGCCAGCAGCCGACAGTTAAGCTCCTACAATGAGCAGTTCTTC.

The rearrangement joins TRBV5-1 to TRBJ2-1, with 12 positions matching TRBD2. The CDR3 length is 15 residues. Germline-derived CDR1 and CDR2 are SGHRS and YFSETQ. After removal of 0 bases from V and 8 bases from J, the junction contained 3 bases not matched to a gene. This CDR3 reads CASSLGLAGGDEQFF. As DNA, the CDR3 is TGCGCCAGCAGCTTGGGGCTAGCGGGAGGGGATGAGCAGTTCTTC.

The chain has TRBV19 and TRBJ2-7; 10 positions match TRBD1. Germline CDR1 LNHDA, CDR2 SQIVND (reference sequence). There are 18 residues in the CDR3. V lost 4 bases and J lost 6; bases outside the gene matches: 18. CDR3 DNA sequence: TGTGCCAGTAGTAATGCCCCTGGACAGGGGGTCGCAGGTAGCGAGCAGTACTTC. It specifies CASSNAPGQGVAGSEQYF.

The genes are TRBV30 and TRBJ2-5; 13 bases align to TRBD2. Looked up from germline, CDR1 is GTSNPN and CDR2 is SVGIG (reference sequence). The length of the CDR3 is 18 residues. J lost 0 bases, V lost 0 bases, and 7 bases had no gene match. CDR3 amino acids: CAWSVGTSGTWYQETQYF. The CDR3 DNA reads TGTGCCTGGAGTGTCGGGACTAGCGGGACTTGGTACCAAGAGACCCAGTACTTC.

This clone appeared once. This chain uses TRBV19 with TRBJ2-4; D is possibly TRBD1 or TRBD2 (5 bases each). Germline CDR1 is LNHDA and CDR2 is SQIVND (reference sequence). The CDR3 loop spans 14 amino acids. V dropped 5 bases and J dropped 5 bases, with 13 bases sitting between them. Here the CDR3 DNA reads TGTGCCAGTAGTTACTGGGGGACGGAAAACATTCAGTACTTC. Translation gives CASSYWGTENIQYF.

In nucleotides, the CDR3 is TGCGCCAGCAGCCAAGCTATTGGGAGTTTAAATGAGCAGTTCTTC. Protein product: CASSQAIGSLNEQFF. V and J are TRBV4-1 and TRBJ2-1, with D perhaps TRBD2 (5 bases). The CDR3 totals 15 residues. V lost 1 base and J 7 bases, leaving 14 bases between the germline ends. Germline CDR1 reads MGHRA; CDR2 reads YSYEKL.

The rearrangement links TRBV19 to TRBJ1-6; TRBD1 agrees at 8 bases. V lost 2 bases, J lost 10 bases, and 10 bases stayed unmatched. The CDR3 has 16 amino acids. Germline V lookup: CDR1 LNHDA, CDR2 SQIVND (reference sequence). DNA of the CDR3: TGTGCCAGTAGTATAATTATCGGACAGGGCCCCTCACCCCTCCACTTT. Translation gives CASSIIIGQGPSPLHF.

The J gene is TRBJ1-6, the V gene TRBV5-1; D unresolved. The V gene lost 0 bases and the J gene lost 5 bases, with 9 bases spanning the gap. This CDR3 region has 15 residues. Germline assignment: CDR1 SGHRS and CDR2 YFSETQ. As DNA, the CDR3 is TGCGCCAGCAGCTTGGTTAGGGCGGATAATTCACCCCTCCACTTT. As protein: CASSLVRADNSPLHF. The full variable domain, in which reference TRBV5-1 and TRBJ1-6 provide the parts outside the CDR3, is KAGVTQTPRYLIKTRGQQVTLSCSPISGHRSVSWYQQTPGQGLQFLFEYFSETQRNKGNFPGRFSGRQFSNSRSEMNVSTLELGDSALYLCASSLVRADNSPLHFGNGTRLTVT.

The chain couples TRBV14 to TRBJ2-6; D gene uncertain. V lost 0 bases and J lost 4, with 4 bases in between. Germline V gene lookup returns CDR1 SGHDN and CDR2 FVKESK. The CDR3 is made up of 14 amino acids. The CDR3 loop is CASSQEPGANVLTF. The CDR3 DNA is TGTGCCAGCAGCCAAGAACCCGGGGCCAACGTCCTGACTTTC.

The chain uses TRBV29-1 and TRBJ1-1; TRBD1 is a possible D gene (6 bases). V lost 6 bases, J lost 4 bases, and 15 bases lay in between. CDR1 SQVTM and CDR2 ANQGSEA come from the germline V gene. The CDR3 has 13 amino acids. The CDR3 DNA reads TGCAGCGTCGCGAACAGGGTGACCACTGAAGCTTTCTTT. Protein sequence: CSVANRVTTEAFF. The full variable domain, its missing parts supplied by reference TRBV29-1 and TRBJ1-1, is SAVISQKPSRDICQRGTSLTIQCQVDSQVTMMFWYRQQPGQSLTLIATANQGSEATYESGFVIDKFPISRPNLTFSTLTVSNMSPEDSSIYLCSVANRVTTEAFFGQGTRLTVV.

J is TRBJ2-5 and V is TRBV6-1; D might be TRBD1 (6 bases). There are 16 residues in the CDR3. V was cut by 4 bases and J by 8 bases, with 23 bases left in between. Germline lookup yields CDR1 MNHNS and CDR2 SASEGT. CDR3 region: CASSVVLTGPRNTQYF. CDR3 DNA sequence: TGTGCCAGCAGTGTCGTCTTGACAGGCCCTAGGAATACCCAGTACTTC.

The rearrangement uses TRBV19 and TRBJ2-5, with TRBD1 as a possible D gene (7 bases). V lost 3 bases and J 4 bases, leaving 12 bases between the germline ends. The V gene's germline CDR1 is LNHDA and CDR2 SQIVND (reference sequence). The CDR3 covers 14 residues. CDR3 bases: TGTGCCAGTAGTATCAGGGGGGCCCCAGAGACCCAGTACTTC. Translated, it gives CASSIRGAPETQYF.